This passage covers 30 T cell receptor beta chains from one sample sequenced in a study of blood T cell repertoires in COVID-19. Profiled with immunoSEQ multiplex PCR; TCRdb holds only in-frame clones, not every one. The data contain a few hundred thousand clones, over 75% of them singletons. Sequenced material: PBMCs or T cells enriched from blood (not recorded which). The origin of the receptors is a man aged 30 to 45 who had recovered from COVID-19.

The chain is built from TRBV18 and TRBJ1-4; 10 bases map to TRBD1. The trim removed 2 bases at V and 7 bases at J, leaving 7 bases unmatched. The CDR3 is 16 amino acids. CDR1 KGHSH and CDR2 LQKENI come from the germline V gene. The CDR3 nucleotides are TGTGCCAGCTCACCATCCGGGACAGGGGATGGTGAAAAACTGTTTTTT. Protein product: CASSPSGTGDGEKLFF.

The chain couples TRBV15 to TRBJ2-7, with D perhaps matching TRBD1 (6 bases). V lost 3 bases, J lost 6 bases, and 18 bases lay in between. Germline CDR1 is LNHNV and CDR2 is YYDKDF (reference sequence). The CDR3 extends over 15 amino acids. As DNA, the CDR3 is TGTGCCACCAGCAGCTACCTACAGGGAATTGGCGAGCAGTACTTC. Its translation: CATSSYLQGIGEQYF.

The chain joins TRBV10-3 to TRBJ1-5; D is unclear. The germline V and J ends were trimmed by 2 bases and 7 bases, with 9 bases remaining between them. The germline CDR1 and CDR2 sequences are ENHRY and SYGVKD. The length of the CDR3 is 13 residues. This chain's CDR3 is CAISENGWQPQHF. CDR3 nucleotides: TGTGCCATCAGTGAGAACGGGTGGCAGCCCCAGCATTTT.

The chain carries TRBV4-2 and TRBJ2-5; 7 positions match TRBD2. The trim removed 1 base at V and 1 base at J, leaving 6 bases unmatched. The CDR3 extends over 16 amino acids. CDR1 and CDR2 (germline): LGHNA, YNFKEQ. The CDR3 here is CASSQGSGRLQETQYF. CDR3 DNA: TGTGCCAGCAGCCAAGGTAGCGGGCGCCTCCAAGAGACCCAGTACTTC.

J is TRBJ2-3 and V is TRBV7-2; the D gene is possibly TRBD1 (6 bases). The germline V gene has CDR1 SGHTA and CDR2 FQGNSA. V was shortened by 4 bases and J by 2 bases, with 13 bases between the two germline ends. The CDR3 spans 15 residues. CDR3 bases: TGTGCCAGCAGCTCCCGGACAGTTACCACAGATACGCAGTATTTT. It codes for CASSSRTVTTDTQYF.

The CDR3 here is CASSLSINTEAFF. DNA for the CDR3: TGTGCCAGCAGTTTATCCATTAACACTGAAGCTTTCTTT. The chain has TRBV27 and TRBJ1-1; D remains unclear. V was cut by 0 bases and J by 2 bases, with 4 bases left in between. This CDR3 region has 13 residues. The V gene's germline CDR1 is MNHEY and CDR2 SMNVEV (reference sequence).

This clone appeared once. The chain combines TRBV15 with TRBJ1-5; D possibly corresponds to TRBD1 (5 bases). CDR1 is LNHNV and CDR2 is YYDKDF in the germline V gene (reference sequence). The V end was cut by 5 bases, the J end by 2 bases, with 10 bases between. The CDR3 spans 14 residues. Written as DNA, the CDR3 is TGTGCCACCAGCCTGCGGGGGGGCAATCAGCCCCAGCATTTT. It is translated as CATSLRGGNQPQHF.

CDR3 nucleotide sequence: TGTGCCAGCGTTTTCAGCGAGGAAAAACTGTTTTTT. It specifies CASVFSEEKLFF. The V call is TRBV2, the J call TRBJ1-4, with D unclear. Germline V lookup: CDR1 SNHLY, CDR2 FYNNEI. V lost 8 bases and J lost 8, with 12 bases in between. This CDR3 comprises 12 residues.

The chain links TRBV5-4 to TRBJ2-4; TRBD2 matches 8 bases. There are 16 residues in the CDR3. Germline V CDR1 and CDR2: SGHNT, YYREEE (reference sequence). The junction had 11 bases not matched to a gene; V was cut back by 4 bases and J by 5 bases. The CDR3, as DNA: TGTGCCAGCAGCGGCGGACTAGCTAGTTTCCAAAACATTCAGTACTTC. It translates to CASSGGLASFQNIQYF.

The chain employs TRBV28 and TRBJ1-6; TRBD1 might be the D (6 bases). There are 15 residues in the CDR3. The V gene's germline CDR1 is MDHEN and CDR2 SYDVKM. V lost 4 bases and J lost 7, with 14 bases in between. This CDR3 is CASSSMGGRNSPLHF. The DNA for the CDR3 is TGTGCCAGCAGTTCGATGGGGGGGCGGAATTCACCCCTCCACTTT.

This chain connects TRBV7-6 to TRBJ2-7, with D possibly TRBD2 on 6 matching bases. V gave up 1 base and J gave up 3 bases, with 16 bases separating them. This CDR3 spans 16 amino acids. Germline lookup yields CDR1 SGHVS and CDR2 FNYEAQ. The CDR3 spells CASSLVGSGPGYEQYF. The CDR3 nucleotides are TGTGCCAGCAGCTTAGTGGGGAGCGGGCCTGGCTACGAGCAGTACTTC.

As for this clone: This sample includes further DNA sequences coding for the same CDR3. This chain uses TRBV7-9 with TRBJ1-6, with D perhaps TRBD1 (6 bases). Trimming took 1 base from V and 5 from J, leaving 6 bases between them. CDR3 size: 14 residues. Germline values: CDR1 SEHNR, CDR2 FQNEAQ (reference sequence). The CDR3 DNA sequence: TGTGCCAGCAGCTTAGGACAGGATAATTCACCCCTCCACTTT. Amino acids: CASSLGQDNSPLHF.

The V call is TRBV5-5, the J call TRBJ1-4; no definite D call. Germline-derived CDR1 and CDR2 are SGHKS and YYEKEE (reference sequence). Trimming removed 5 bases at V and 8 bases at J, with 10 bases between. The length of the CDR3 is 12 residues. The CDR3 spells CASSSISEKLFF. CDR3 nucleotides: TGTGCCAGCAGTTCTATAAGCGAAAAACTGTTTTTT.

This chain joins TRBV19 and TRBJ2-3, with D tentatively TRBD2 (7 bases). V was pared by 3 bases and J by 0 bases, with 19 bases between. The CDR3 totals 18 residues. Germline values: CDR1 LNHDA, CDR2 SQIVND (reference sequence). As DNA, the CDR3 is TGTGCCAGTAGTATTGTGGGTCCGGGGGGCCTTAGCACAGATACGCAGTATTTT. Translated, it gives CASSIVGPGGLSTDTQYF.

V gene TRBV12-2 combines with J gene TRBJ2-7; TRBD1, the table's D call, was not compared with the DNA. TRBV12-2 is termed a pseudogene. This CDR3 comprises 17 residues. The CDR3 DNA reads TGTGCAAGTCGCTTGGTATGGGACAGGGGCTACTCCTACGAGCAGTACTTC. It is translated as CASRLVWDRGYSYEQYF.

The rearrangement joins TRBV4-1 to TRBJ1-6, with 7 bases identical to TRBD1. The CDR3 spans 18 residues. Germline V gives CDR1 MGHRA, CDR2 YSYEKL. The V segment lost 1 base and the J segment 5 bases; nucleotides outside the gene matches: 11. The CDR3 loop is CASSQAPKRTGDNSPLHF. The CDR3, as DNA: TGCGCCAGCAGCCAAGCTCCTAAGCGCACAGGGGATAATTCACCCCTCCACTTT.

The chain carries TRBV11-2 and TRBJ2-1; tentative D call: TRBD2 (6 bases). Deletions cut 3 bases from V and 5 bases from J, with 8 bases between. Germline loops: CDR1 SGHAT, CDR2 FQNNGV. The CDR3 loop spans 13 amino acids. The CDR3 nucleotides are TGTGCCAGCAGCTTGGAGCGGGACAATGAGCAGTTCTTC. Translation gives CASSLERDNEQFF.

The CDR3 sequence: CASGQGHGNYGYTF. The DNA of the CDR3 is TGTGCCAGCGGTCAGGGGCATGGTAACTATGGCTACACCTTC. The chain combines TRBV27 with TRBJ1-2, with D maybe TRBD1 (6 bases). Between the trimmed V and J ends, which lost 8 bases and 1 base, there was a span of 14 bases. The germline V gene has CDR1 MNHEY and CDR2 SMNVEV (reference sequence). This CDR3 is 14 amino acids long.

This clone was detected only once. The chain uses TRBV4-2 and TRBJ2-1; no definite D call. Trimming shortened V by 3 bases and J by 5 bases, and 5 bases separated the two germline ends. CDR3 size: 12 residues. Germline assignment: CDR1 LGHNA and CDR2 YNFKEQ. The CDR3 protein is CASSHENNEQFF. In nucleotides, the CDR3 is TGTGCCAGCAGCCACGAGAACAATGAGCAGTTCTTC.

The rearrangement uses TRBV27 and TRBJ2-7; the match to TRBD1 covers 9 bases. After removal of 6 bases from V and 3 bases from J, the junction contained 9 bases not matched to a gene. This CDR3 spans 15 amino acids. CDR1 is MNHEY, CDR2 SMNVEV, per germline (reference sequence). CDR3 coding DNA: TGTGCCAGCAGACAAGGACAGGGGAGTTTCTACGAGCAGTACTTC. The encoded protein is CASRQGQGSFYEQYF.

CDR3 sequence reads: CASSQQGQVYEQYF. CDR3 DNA sequence: TGTGCCAGCAGCCAACAGGGACAGGTCTACGAGCAGTACTTC. The chain combines TRBV3-1 (or the pseudogene TRBV3-2) with TRBJ2-7; 8 bases line up with TRBD1. From germline, CDR1 is LGHDT and CDR2 YNNKEL (reference sequence). The CDR3 consists of 14 residues. The V segment lost 2 bases and the J segment 3 bases; nucleotides outside the gene matches: 3.

In this sample, this clone turned up once. The chain joins TRBV19 to TRBJ1-2; D not certain. The length of the CDR3 is 14 residues. Per germline, CDR1 LNHDA and CDR2 SQIVND (reference sequence). V was pared by 3 bases and J by 1 base, with 9 bases between. CDR3: CASSIENVNYGYTF. In DNA, the CDR3 is TGTGCCAGTAGTATTGAGAACGTTAACTATGGCTACACCTTC.

The chain couples TRBV19 to TRBJ2-2; D not resolved. CDR3 length equals 13 residues. Germline V gives CDR1 LNHDA, CDR2 SQIVND (reference sequence). The V end was cut by 7 bases, the J end by 4 bases, with 10 bases between. The CDR3 loop is CASIQWATGELFF. Here the CDR3 DNA reads TGTGCCAGTATTCAGTGGGCCACCGGGGAGCTGTTTTTT.

The chain employs TRBV4-1 and TRBJ1-6; perhaps TRBD1 as D (5 bases). In germline, CDR1 is MGHRA, CDR2 YSYEKL. This CDR3 has 18 amino acids. The V gene lost 1 base and the J gene lost 7 bases, with 20 bases spanning the gap. Here the CDR3 reads CASSQVQGYKATNSPLHF. The DNA for the CDR3 is TGCGCCAGCAGCCAAGTTCAGGGTTACAAAGCAACCAATTCACCCCTCCACTTT.

There are a few counts of this clone. The gene calls are TRBV11-2 and TRBJ2-3, with D tentatively TRBD2 (7 bases). The germline V gene has CDR1 SGHAT and CDR2 FQNNGV. The V and J ends lost 8 bases and 4 bases respectively, with 13 bases between them. The length of the CDR3 is 13 residues. The chain's CDR3 is CASGRGKADTQYF. The CDR3 DNA follows: TGTGCCAGCGGGAGGGGGAAGGCAGATACGCAGTATTTT.

The chain couples TRBV2 to TRBJ1-1; a possible D gene is TRBD1 (5 bases). V was cut by 8 bases and J by 4 bases, with 8 bases left in between. The CDR3 sequence is 11 residues long. Germline loops: CDR1 SNHLY, CDR2 FYNNEI. The CDR3 loop is CASRGGTEAFF. In nucleotides, the CDR3 is TGTGCCAGCCGGGGGGGCACTGAAGCTTTCTTT.

This chain uses TRBV24-1 with TRBJ1-2; 9 bases align to TRBD1. Germline CDR1 reads KGHDR; CDR2 reads SFDVKD. CDR3 length equals 17 residues. With 3 bases clipped from V and 3 bases from J, the junction kept 10 bases outside the gene matches. The CDR3 region is CATSDVTGGQNYYGYTF. The CDR3, as DNA: TGTGCCACCAGTGATGTAACAGGGGGCCAAAATTACTATGGCTACACCTTC.

Concerning this clone: Other nucleotide sequences in the sample specify the same CDR3. This chain joins TRBV11-3 and TRBJ1-6, with D unresolved. Germline V CDR1 and CDR2: SGHNT, YENEEA. Trimming cost V 1 base and J 7 bases, with 8 bases left between them. CDR3 length: 14 amino acids. The CDR3 sequence is CASSLGGGNSPLHF. CDR3 DNA sequence: TGTGCCAGCAGCTTAGGAGGCGGGAATTCACCCCTCCACTTT.

V and J are TRBV5-5 and TRBJ2-1, with a tentative D call TRBD2 (6 bases). Trimming stripped 0 bases from V and 3 bases from J, with 10 bases between. The CDR3 sequence is 15 residues long. CDR1 is SGHKS and CDR2 is YYEKEE in the germline V gene (reference sequence). The CDR3 region has the DNA TGTGCCAGCAGCTTGGATCTAGCGTACTACAATGAGCAGTTCTTC. It yields the protein CASSLDLAYYNEQFF.

The chain carries TRBV5-6 and TRBJ2-3; 10 bases align to TRBD1. This CDR3 contains 16 residues. The germline V gene has CDR1 SGHDT and CDR2 YYEEEE. The V gene end was trimmed by 2 bases and the J gene end by 2 bases; junction bases not matched to a gene: 5. The CDR3 DNA sequence: TGTGCCAGCAGCTTAGACAGGGGGCGCGACACAGATACGCAGTATTTT. Protein product: CASSLDRGRDTDTQYF.